The clone carrying this T cell receptor (beta chain) was seen only a few times. Exposure to brentuximab vedotin varied, and each patient had relapsed following autologous stem cell transplantation. Magnetic negative selection purified CD4+ T cells from thawed PBMCs. The sample is drawn from a study of PD-1 blockade in classical Hodgkin lymphoma. Sequenced by immunoSEQ multiplex PCR; TCRdb stores in-frame clones only, minus some. The table includes about 30,000 clones, around 86% detected once. This CDR3 is built from 16 residues. Deletions cut 6 bases from V and 0 bases from J, with 14 bases between. CDR1 and CDR2 (germline): LNHDA, SQIVND (reference sequence).

V is TRBV19 and J is TRBJ1-4; D is ambiguous. The sample consisted of CD4+ T cells from blood, taken at baseline. The source of this sequence is a human donor with classical Hodgkin lymphoma. For the CDR3, the DNA is TGTGCCAGTAGATCCGGCGGGCATTCAACTAATGAAAAACTGTTTTTT. It is translated as CASRSGGHSTNEKLFF.